This T cell receptor beta chain was sequenced in a study of metastatic and nonmetastatic thyroid tumors. Study-wide findings and caveats: Versus benign nodules, malignant thyroid tumors reportedly had significantly higher TCR beta diversity, in blood and tumor.

Prior to thyroid surgery, none of the patients had received any treatment. The CDR3 runs to 13 residues. Germline V gene data show CDR1 as MDHEN and CDR2 as SYDVKM. The V and J ends lost 5 bases and 6 bases respectively, with 12 bases between them. Only a few counts were recorded for this clone. Its antigen is not identified. TCRdb used MiXCR to call clones anew from the PCR reads. The sample holds some 60,000 clones; roughly 29% are singletons and the top ten take around 15%. The sequencing sample was made of blood. The sequence was obtained from a female donor with papillary thyroid cancer or a benign thyroid nodule (not recorded which). Some clones in this sample may be carry-over from other donors' samples. The chain joins TRBV28 to TRBJ2-3; no reliable D call. The CDR3 loop is CASSPPRVDTQYF. The CDR3 DNA sequence: TGTGCCAGCAGTCCCCCACGGGTCGATACGCAGTATTTT.